Listed here are 20 T cell receptor beta chains from one sample, sequenced in a study of T cells in tuberculosis. Time point described: new active TB diagnosis, blood taken before or within 7 days of starting treatment. Here immunoSEQ multiplex PCR was the method, and the copy in TCRdb shows in-frame clones only, minus some. Of around 33,000 clones detected, about 91% appear once; the ten largest clones hold around 7%. The sequenced sample was PBMCs, obtained at tuberculosis diagnosis. The receptors originated from an adult with tuberculosis. Some clones in this sample may be carry-over from other donors' samples.

This clone showed up just once. The rearrangement uses TRBV10-3 and TRBJ1-2, with TRBD1 matching over 7 bases. Unmatched junction bases numbered 11, after V lost 4 bases and J lost 6 bases. Germline lookup yields CDR1 ENHRY and CDR2 SYGVKD. CDR3 length: 15 residues. The CDR3 bases are TGTGCCATCAGTGTTTTAGGGGGCGCGATGGATGGCTACACCTTC. Translation gives CAISVLGGAMDGYTF.

CDR3 nucleotides: TGTGCCAGCAGGCGGGGGAGAGGGGACGGAAAACTGTTTTTT. It specifies CASRRGRGDGKLFF. V is TRBV6-1 and J is TRBJ1-4, with a weak D call TRBD1 (5 bases). Germline-derived CDR1 and CDR2 are MNHNS and SASEGT. V was cut by 6 bases and J by 10 bases, with 18 bases left in between. CDR3 size: 14 residues.

The chain has TRBV2 and TRBJ2-7; 8 bases line up with TRBD1. The germline CDR1 and CDR2 sequences are SNHLY and FYNNEI. V lost 9 bases, J lost 0 bases, and 4 bases stayed unmatched. CDR3 size: 13 residues. The CDR3 nucleotides are TGTGCCAGGACAGGGGAGGCCTCCTACGAGCAGTACTTC. Its protein product is CARTGEASYEQYF.

The genes are TRBV6-1 and TRBJ1-1; D possibly corresponds to TRBD1 (6 bases). The CDR3 extends over 13 amino acids. Germline V gene lookup returns CDR1 MNHNS and CDR2 SASEGT. Written as DNA, the CDR3 is TGTGCGGACAGTCTGGGGGTAAACACTGAAGCTTTCTTT. It specifies CADSLGVNTEAFF.

The rearrangement joins TRBV6-1 to TRBJ2-7; D is uncertain. The CDR3 has 14 amino acids. Trimming removed 6 bases at V and 2 bases at J, with 14 bases between. Looked up from germline, CDR1 is MNHNS and CDR2 is SASEGT. The CDR3 spells CASRMTQGPYEQYF. The DNA for the CDR3 is TGTGCCAGCAGGATGACTCAAGGCCCCTACGAGCAGTACTTC.

The genes are TRBV5-1 and TRBJ1-4; 9 nucleotides align to TRBD1. With V trimmed by 3 bases and J by 12 bases, 15 bases remained unmatched. The germline V gene has CDR1 SGHRS and CDR2 YFSETQ. The CDR3 has 16 amino acids. The CDR3 is CASSSGTGSRWGELFF. The CDR3, as DNA: TGCGCCAGCAGCTCCGGGACAGGGTCCCGGTGGGGGGAACTGTTTTTT. Variable domain in full (rest from reference TRBV5-1 and TRBJ1-4): KAGVTQTPRYLIKTRGQQVTLSCSPISGHRSVSWYQQTPGQGLQFLFEYFSETQRNKGNFPGRFSGRQFSNSRSEMNVSTLELGDSALYLCASSSGTGSRWGELFFGSGTQLSVL.

This sequence joins TRBV19 and TRBJ1-6; the match to TRBD1 covers 9 bases. CDR1 LNHDA and CDR2 SQIVND come from the germline V gene (reference sequence). Trimming took 3 bases from V and 8 from J; bases not matched to a gene: 2. The CDR3 is 14 residues long. The CDR3 nucleotides are TGTGCCAGTAGTATCGGACAGGGGTATTCACCCCTCCACTTT. Translated: CASSIGQGYSPLHF.

The gene calls are TRBV6-1 and TRBJ2-2; 13 nucleotides align to TRBD2. The CDR3 is 15 amino acids. Germline-derived CDR1 and CDR2 are MNHNS and SASEGT. With V trimmed by 5 bases and J by 6 bases, 3 bases remained unmatched. CDR3 sequence (DNA): TGTGCCAGCAGTCCGACTAGCGGGGGGCCCGGGGAGCTGTTTTTT. Translation: CASSPTSGGPGELFF.

The genes are TRBV10-2 and TRBJ2-7; TRBD2 is a possible D gene (7 bases). V was cut by 6 bases and J by 6 bases, with 21 bases left in between. Germline-derived CDR1 and CDR2 are WSHSY and SAAADI. CDR3 length equals 15 residues. CDR3 bases: TGCGCCAGCAGCGCCACGCCGGGGGGCAGGAGCGAGCAGTACTTC. This translates into CASSATPGGRSEQYF.

The sample holds a few counts of this clone. The genes are TRBV6-1 and TRBJ1-5; D is possibly TRBD1 (5 bases). The germline V gene has CDR1 MNHNS and CDR2 SASEGT. V shed 4 bases and J shed 4 bases, with 11 bases lying between them. The CDR3 covers 14 residues. CDR3 coding DNA: TGTGCCAGCAGTGCGGAACGACAGAATCAGCCCCAGCATTTT. Protein: CASSAERQNQPQHF.

The chain recombines TRBV5-1 with TRBJ2-7, with 9 bases lining up with TRBD1. The trim removed 7 bases at V and 4 bases at J, leaving 9 bases unmatched. Germline V gene data show CDR1 as SGHRS and CDR2 as YFSETQ. This CDR3 is 14 amino acids long. As DNA, the CDR3 is TGCGCCAGCGCAACGACAGGGGGTGTATACGAGCAGTACTTC. It translates to CASATTGGVYEQYF.

This clone was recorded only once. The chain links TRBV5-4 to TRBJ1-2; D may be TRBD1 (6 bases). This CDR3 spans 15 amino acids. CDR1 is SGHNT and CDR2 is YYREEE in the germline V gene (reference sequence). Trimming shortened V by 3 bases and J by 2 bases, and 14 bases separated the two germline ends. The CDR3 here is CASSSGGGRNYGYTF. The CDR3 coding sequence is TGTGCCAGCAGCTCCGGGGGGGGCAGAAACTATGGCTACACCTTC. Full variable domain (outside the CDR3, taken from reference TRBV5-4 and TRBJ1-2): ETGVTQSPTHLIKTRGQQVTLRCSSQSGHNTVSWYQQALGQGPQFIFQYYREEENGRGNFPPRFSGLQFPNYSSELNVNALELDDSALYLCASSSGGGRNYGYTFGSGTRLTVV.

The chain carries TRBV13 and TRBJ2-2, with a weak D call TRBD1 (6 bases). Germline CDR1 reads PRHDT; CDR2 reads FYEKMQ (reference sequence). Trimming took 8 bases from V and 4 from J, leaving 8 bases between them. The CDR3 loop spans 12 amino acids. CDR3 region: CASSTGTGELFF. CDR3 nucleotide sequence: TGTGCCAGCTCGACAGGCACCGGGGAGCTGTTTTTT.

A single count supports this clone. The chain carries TRBV6-5 and TRBJ1-3; D is perhaps TRBD1 (5 bases). The CDR3 has 15 residues. The V end was cut by 5 bases, the J end by 0 bases, with 11 bases between. Looked up from germline, CDR1 is MNHEY and CDR2 is SVGAGI. Here the CDR3 DNA reads TGTGCCAGCAGTGGGGCGGGGGGCTCTGGAAACACCATATATTTT. Translation: CASSGAGGSGNTIYF.

The chain has TRBV19 and TRBJ2-3; TRBD2 matches 14 bases. J gave up 6 bases and V 3 bases, and 5 bases lay outside the gene matches. Germline V gene data show CDR1 as LNHDA and CDR2 as SQIVND (reference sequence). The length of the CDR3 is 16 residues. The CDR3 sequence is CASSIGLAGGLDTQYF. In DNA form, the CDR3 reads TGTGCCAGTAGTATCGGACTAGCGGGGGGATTGGATACGCAGTATTTT.

Comment on this clone: A read error may account for a junction end that differs from germline. This sequence joins TRBV29-1 and TRBJ1-4, with a weak D call TRBD1 (5 bases). Germline CDR1 reads SQVTM; CDR2 reads ANQGSEA. The CDR3 loop spans 11 amino acids. CDR3 protein: CSVGEGERLFF. DNA for the CDR3: TGCAGCGTTGGGGAAGGGGAAAGACTGTTTTTT.

The chain is built from TRBV5-6 and TRBJ1-2; 10 bases fit TRBD1. V was pared by 1 base and J by 2 bases, with 5 bases of the junction left unmatched. Germline values: CDR1 SGHDT, CDR2 YYEEEE. The CDR3 spans 16 residues. CDR3 in amino acids: CASSLMGQGMNYGYTF. The CDR3 DNA reads TGTGCCAGCAGCTTGATGGGACAGGGGATGAACTATGGCTACACCTTC. The entire variable domain, with the rest obtained from reference TRBV5-6 and TRBJ1-2, is as follows: DAGVTQSPTHLIKTRGQQVTLRCSPKSGHDTVSWYQQALGQGPQFIFQYYEEEERQRGNFPDRFSGHQFPNYSSELNVNALLLGDSALYLCASSLMGQGMNYGYTFGSGTRLTVV.

The chain recombines TRBV19 with TRBJ1-6, with 7 bases lining up with TRBD1. CDR1 is LNHDA, CDR2 SQIVND, per germline (reference sequence). J lost 7 bases, V lost 3 bases, and 6 bases had no gene match. The CDR3 covers 15 residues. The CDR3 DNA reads TGTGCCAGTAGTATTCTCGGACAGGTGAATTCACCCCTCCACTTT. Translation gives CASSILGQVNSPLHF.

The gene calls are TRBV6-1 and TRBJ1-3; D unclear. The CDR3 runs to 14 residues. Trimming pared 3 bases from V and 0 bases from J, leaving 6 bases between. The germline gives CDR1 MNHNS, CDR2 SASEGT. The CDR3 loop is CASSDPSSGNTIYF. The CDR3 region has the DNA TGTGCCAGCAGTGATCCCTCCTCTGGAAACACCATATATTTT.

The rearrangement links TRBV5-6 to TRBJ2-3; D remains unclear. The germline V and J ends were trimmed by 1 base and 5 bases, with 2 bases remaining between them. Germline V CDR1 and CDR2: SGHDT, YYEEEE. There are 11 residues in the CDR3. In nucleotides, the CDR3 is TGTGCCAGCAGCTTGCAAGATACGCAGTATTTT. Translated, it gives CASSLQDTQYF.